The 32 T cell receptor beta chains in this list originate from one sample, sequenced in a study of blood T cell repertoires in COVID-19. Sequencing was performed with immunoSEQ multiplex PCR; in TCRdb, only in-frame clones are kept and a portion is missing. The sample contains about 140,000 clones, under 80% of which appear only once. Material: peripheral blood. The receptor source for this set is an elderly man with acute or convalescent COVID-19.

V gene TRBV7-2 combines with J gene TRBJ2-1; 7 positions agree with TRBD2. V was clipped by 4 bases and J by 3 bases; unmatched bases: 9. Germline V gene sequence: CDR1 SGHTA, CDR2 FQGNSA. CDR3 length: 16 amino acids. CDR3 nucleotide sequence: TGTGCCAGCAGCTCAGCCGGGACTACCGTCTACAATGAGCAGTTCTTC. Residues: CASSSAGTTVYNEQFF.

The chain employs TRBV28 and TRBJ2-5; 8 nucleotides agree with TRBD1. The CDR3 has 14 residues. Germline V gene data show CDR1 as MDHEN and CDR2 as SYDVKM. The V and J ends lost 4 bases and 3 bases, in that order; junction bases with no gene match: 4. In DNA form, the CDR3 reads TGTGCCAGCAGTTCAAACAGGGGGGAAGAGACCCAGTACTTC. Amino acid sequence: CASSSNRGEETQYF. The entire variable domain, with the rest obtained from reference TRBV28 and TRBJ2-5, is as follows: DVKVTQSSRYLVKRTGEKVFLECVQDMDHENMFWYRQDPGLGLRLIYFSYDVKMKEKGDIPEGYSVSREKKERFSLILESASTNQTSMYLCASSSNRGEETQYFGPGTRLLVL.

This clone was detected only once. V is TRBV28 and J is TRBJ2-7; 11 bases are shared with TRBD1. The CDR3 sequence is 15 residues long. Per the germline V gene, CDR1 is MDHEN and CDR2 is SYDVKM. Trimming at V came to 5 bases and at J to 5 bases, leaving 8 bases not matched to a gene. For the CDR3, the DNA is TGTGCCAGCAGTAGCCGGGACAGGGGGTGGAACGAGCAGTACTTC. It encodes CASSSRDRGWNEQYF.

The J gene is TRBJ2-2, the V gene TRBV9, with 9 bases aligning to TRBD1. CDR3 size: 14 residues. Unmatched junction bases numbered 4, after V lost 4 bases and J lost 6 bases. CDR1 is SGDLS, CDR2 YYNGEE, per germline. The CDR3 DNA follows: TGTGCCAGCAGCCCCGGGACAGGGCCCGGGGAGCTGTTTTTT. Its protein is CASSPGTGPGELFF.

In this sample, this clone turned up a few times. The chain employs TRBV3-1 (or the pseudogene TRBV3-2) and TRBJ2-2; the match to TRBD1 covers 8 bases. V dropped 6 bases and J dropped 8; count of bases not matched to a gene: 8. The CDR3 runs 14 residues. Germline values: CDR1 LGHDT, CDR2 YNNKEL (reference sequence). The CDR3 is CASRPTGGLGELFF. Here the CDR3 DNA reads TGTGCCAGCAGGCCTACAGGGGGTTTAGGGGAGCTGTTTTTT.

This clone was seen a few times. The gene calls are TRBV6-5 and TRBJ1-2; D might be TRBD1 (6 bases). Trimming took off 7 bases at V and 3 bases at J, with 18 bases between the two ends. CDR1 and CDR2 (germline): MNHEY, SVGAGI. The CDR3 sequence is 15 residues long. The CDR3 protein is CASTDPDRIHYGYTF. As DNA, the CDR3 is TGTGCCAGCACCGACCCCGACAGGATTCACTATGGCTACACCTTC.

The CDR3 DNA reads as TGTGCCAGCAGTTTCGGGACAACTAATGAAAAACTGTTTTTT. This translates into CASSFGTTNEKLFF. The gene calls are TRBV28 and TRBJ1-4; D is unclear. Trimming left V 3 bases short and J 0 bases short, with 5 bases between. Germline values: CDR1 MDHEN, CDR2 SYDVKM. The CDR3 length is 14 residues.

The chain carries TRBV5-4 and TRBJ1-2; D is uncertain. CDR1 SGHNT and CDR2 YYREEE come from the germline V gene (reference sequence). V was clipped by 1 base and J by 2 bases, with 6 bases between them. The CDR3 covers 13 residues. The CDR3 nucleotides read TGTGCCAGCAGCTTGTCCATGAACTATGGCTACACCTTC. It is translated as CASSLSMNYGYTF.

The chain links TRBV6-6 to TRBJ1-3; TRBD1 might be the D (5 bases). This CDR3 region has 14 residues. The germline V and J ends were trimmed by 7 bases and 3 bases, with 13 bases remaining between them. Germline V gives CDR1 MNHNY, CDR2 SVGAGI (reference sequence). CDR3 DNA: TGTGCCAGCATCACGGGGGGGGGTGGAAACACCATATATTTT. Protein product: CASITGGGGNTIYF.

CDR3 region: CASSLDRYSGANVLTF. In nucleotides, the CDR3 is TGCGCCAGCAGCTTGGACAGATACTCTGGGGCCAACGTCCTGACTTTC. The V call is TRBV5-1, the J call TRBJ2-6; D is undetermined. The CDR3 spans 16 residues. Germline values: CDR1 SGHRS, CDR2 YFSETQ. V gave up 0 bases and J gave up 0 bases, with 7 bases separating them.

The genes are TRBV20-1 and TRBJ1-2; D is unresolved. Germline V lookup: CDR1 DFQATT, CDR2 SNEGSKA (reference sequence). This CDR3 is 12 amino acids long. V shed 3 bases and J shed 6 bases, with 11 bases lying between them. CDR3 residues: CSASLVRHGYTF. For the CDR3, the DNA is TGCAGTGCTAGTTTGGTCAGGCATGGCTACACCTTC.

The gene calls are TRBV5-8 and TRBJ1-1; a possible D gene is TRBD1 (5 bases). V lost 4 bases, J lost 10 bases, and 11 bases lay in between. Germline-derived CDR1 and CDR2 are SGHTS and YDEGEE. The CDR3 is made up of 11 amino acids. This CDR3 reads CASSPTDPAFF. The CDR3 DNA reads TGTGCCAGCAGCCCGACAGATCCAGCTTTCTTT.

The CDR3 is CAWSATGYYSYTQYF. The CDR3 DNA reads as TGTGCCTGGAGTGCCACAGGTTACTACTCCTATACGCAGTATTTT. This rearrangement joins TRBV30 to TRBJ2-3; maybe TRBD1 (5 bases). The germline V gene has CDR1 GTSNPN and CDR2 SVGIG (reference sequence). This CDR3 is built from 15 residues. V shed 1 base and J shed 7 bases, with 18 bases lying between them.

This clone was seen ten or more times. The J gene is TRBJ2-7, the V gene TRBV18; D call uncertain. The CDR3 covers 13 residues. Trimming shortened V by 3 bases and J by 1 base, and 7 bases separated the two germline ends. From germline, CDR1 is KGHSH and CDR2 LQKENI. The CDR3 spells CASSPSTSYEQYF. The CDR3 nucleotides read TGTGCCAGCTCACCGAGTACGTCCTACGAGCAGTACTTC.

The chain combines TRBV5-4 with TRBJ2-1; 8 nucleotides match TRBD2. Germline V gene lookup returns CDR1 SGHNT and CDR2 YYREEE (reference sequence). CDR3 length: 16 amino acids. The J segment lost 0 bases and the V segment lost 1 base, leaving 3 bases of the junction unmatched. The CDR3 nucleotides read TGTGCCAGCAGCTTGAGCGGGGGTGCCTCCTACAATGAGCAGTTCTTC. Its translation is CASSLSGGASYNEQFF.

This sequence joins TRBV29-1 and TRBJ1-1; D gene uncertain. This CDR3 is 14 amino acids long. The V and J ends lost 6 bases and 5 bases respectively, with 19 bases between them. The V gene's germline CDR1 is SQVTM and CDR2 ANQGSEA. Here the CDR3 reads CSVGSTLGGTEAFF. The CDR3 coding sequence is TGCAGCGTGGGATCGACACTGGGAGGGACTGAAGCTTTCTTT.

The chain links TRBV2 to TRBJ2-7; the D gene is possibly TRBD2 (5 bases). Germline values: CDR1 SNHLY, CDR2 FYNNEI. The CDR3 contains 14 residues. V dropped 4 bases and J dropped 6 bases, with 16 bases sitting between them. The CDR3 region has the DNA TGTGCCAGCAGTGGCCAAGGCAGTGGAGGCGAGCAGTACTTC. The encoded protein is CASSGQGSGGEQYF.

V usage is TRBV28 and J usage is TRBJ2-3, with a possible D match to TRBD2 (6 bases). V lost 5 bases, J lost 2 bases, and 20 bases lay in between. CDR1 MDHEN and CDR2 SYDVKM come from the germline V gene. CDR3 length equals 17 residues. The CDR3 DNA follows: TGTGCCAGCAGTCACCTTCCACCGGGACTTGACACAGATACGCAGTATTTT. Encoded protein: CASSHLPPGLDTDTQYF.

V is TRBV28 and J is TRBJ1-2; tentatively, D is TRBD1 (6 bases). The germline V gene has CDR1 MDHEN and CDR2 SYDVKM. The germline V and J ends were trimmed by 7 bases and 1 base, with 10 bases remaining between them. CDR3 length: 13 residues. The CDR3 spells CASTLDSNYGYTF. DNA of the CDR3: TGTGCCAGCACCCTGGACAGTAACTATGGCTACACCTTC.

The chain links TRBV5-1 to TRBJ1-1; D is unclear. Trimming removed 0 bases from V and 4 bases from J, with 16 bases in between. This CDR3 is 16 amino acids long. The germline V gene encodes CDR1 SGHRS and CDR2 YFSETQ. In DNA form, the CDR3 reads TGCGCCAGCAGCTTGGGAGTTCCTGGTGGCGGCACTGAAGCTTTCTTT. Protein sequence: CASSLGVPGGGTEAFF.

The CDR3 region has the DNA TGTGCCAGTAGTATGGCTGACTCTGGCTACACCTTC. Its translation is CASSMADSGYTF. This rearrangement joins TRBV19 to TRBJ1-2; D is uncertain. V lost 3 bases and J lost 7, with 9 bases in between. Germline CDR1 reads LNHDA; CDR2 reads SQIVND (reference sequence). The CDR3 length is 12 residues.

The chain couples TRBV5-4 to TRBJ2-5; D is perhaps TRBD2 (7 bases). Germline lookup yields CDR1 SGHNT and CDR2 YYREEE (reference sequence). This CDR3 region has 14 residues. V gave up 2 bases and J gave up 5 bases, with 13 bases separating them. The chain's CDR3 is CASSLRGAPETQYF. In DNA, the CDR3 is TGTGCCAGCAGCTTACGGGGGGCCCCGGAGACCCAGTACTTC. Combining the CDR3 with reference TRBV5-4 and TRBJ2-5 gives the whole variable domain ETGVTQSPTHLIKTRGQQVTLRCSSQSGHNTVSWYQQALGQGPQFIFQYYREEENGRGNFPPRFSGLQFPNYSSELNVNALELDDSALYLCASSLRGAPETQYFGPGTRLLVL.

This clone was detected only a few times. This chain uses TRBV25-1 with TRBJ2-1; weak D call: TRBD1 (8 bases). The CDR3 sequence is 16 residues long. Germline-derived CDR1 and CDR2 are MGHDK and SYGVNS. The V end lost 4 bases, the J end lost 1 base, and 14 bases lay between the germline ends. CDR3 in amino acids: CASSATGGGSYNEQFF. The CDR3 nucleotides read TGTGCCAGCAGTGCCACAGGGGGGGGATCCTACAATGAGCAGTTCTTC.

The J gene is TRBJ1-4, the V gene TRBV6-5, with a tentative D call TRBD1 (5 bases). Between the trimmed V and J ends, which lost 8 bases and 7 bases, there was a span of 14 bases. CDR3 length equals 13 residues. Germline V lookup: CDR1 MNHEY, CDR2 SVGAGI. Written as DNA, the CDR3 is TGTGCCAGCTCTCCGGTGGGGGGTGAAAAACTGTTTTTT. Protein product: CASSPVGGEKLFF.

The V gene is TRBV5-1, the J gene TRBJ1-1; no reliable D call. V lost 6 bases and J lost 0, with 12 bases in between. The CDR3 runs 14 residues. Looked up from germline, CDR1 is SGHRS and CDR2 is YFSETQ. The CDR3: CASKLEIMNTEAFF. The CDR3 region has the DNA TGCGCCAGCAAATTAGAAATCATGAACACTGAAGCTTTCTTT.

This chain connects TRBV9 to TRBJ2-7, with a weak D call TRBD1 (5 bases). Germline values: CDR1 SGDLS, CDR2 YYNGEE. The V and J ends lost 2 bases and 1 base respectively, with 10 bases between them. The length of the CDR3 is 14 residues. The CDR3 nucleotides read TGTGCCAGCAGCGTCAGGGAAAAGTCCTACGAGCAGTACTTC. Encoded protein: CASSVREKSYEQYF.

Points on this clone: The same CDR3 is also encoded by other DNA sequences in this sample. The chain employs TRBV28 and TRBJ1-6; D remains unclear. The CDR3 has 15 amino acids. V was shortened by 3 bases and J by 0 bases, with 6 bases between the two germline ends. Germline V CDR1 and CDR2: MDHEN, SYDVKM. CDR3 protein: CASSFPSSYNSPLHF. In nucleotides, the CDR3 is TGTGCCAGCAGTTTTCCTAGCTCCTATAATTCACCCCTCCACTTT.

J is TRBJ2-1 and V is TRBV12-5, with 9 positions matching TRBD1. CDR3 length equals 14 residues. Germline V gene data show CDR1 as LGHNT and CDR2 as FRNRAP. Trimming cost V 6 bases and J 4 bases; bases outside gene matches: 4. The CDR3 DNA sequence: TGTGCTAGTGGCCCTGGACAGGGGTACAATGAGCAGTTCTTC. Protein sequence: CASGPGQGYNEQFF.

The V and J genes are TRBV9 and TRBJ2-3; no definite D call. V gave up 0 bases and J gave up 6 bases, with 11 bases separating them. The CDR3 spans 14 residues. Germline V gives CDR1 SGDLS, CDR2 YYNGEE. CDR3 sequence (DNA): TGTGCCAGCAGCGTAGCAATAGAGTGGGATACGCAGTATTTT. Residues: CASSVAIEWDTQYF. The full variable domain, completed using reference TRBV9 and TRBJ2-3, is DSGVTQTPKHLITATGQRVTLRCSPRSGDLSVYWYQQSLDQGLQFLIQYYNGEERAKGNILERFSAQQFPDLHSELNLSSLELGDSALYFCASSVAIEWDTQYFGPGTRLTVL.

V gene TRBV4-2 combines with J gene TRBJ1-2; TRBD1 might be the D (6 bases). In germline, CDR1 is LGHNA, CDR2 YNFKEQ. CDR3 length: 15 amino acids. The V gene lost 0 bases and the J gene lost 8 bases, with 16 bases spanning the gap. Here the CDR3 DNA reads TGTGCCAGCAGCCAAGACTGGGGGCAGTTCGGAGGCTACACCTTC. Translation: CASSQDWGQFGGYTF.

The chain combines TRBV7-3 with TRBJ2-1, with 9 bases that match TRBD1. This CDR3 is 13 amino acids long. Per germline, CDR1 SGHTA and CDR2 FQGTGA. Trimming took 5 bases from V and 8 from J; bases not matched to a gene: 4. Here the CDR3 reads CASSIQGADEQFF. The CDR3 DNA reads as TGTGCCAGCAGCATACAGGGGGCGGATGAGCAGTTCTTC. Full variable domain (rest looked up from reference TRBV7-3 and TRBJ2-1): GAGVSQTPSNKVTEKGKYVELRCDPISGHTALYWYRQSLGQGPEFLIYFQGTGAADDSGLPNDRFFAVRPEGSVSTLKIQRTERGDSAVYLCASSIQGADEQFFGPGTRLTVL.

This chain's CDR3 is CASSQRSGTSGGNQETQYF. In DNA, the CDR3 is TGCGCCAGCAGCCAGCGATCCGGGACTAGCGGGGGGAATCAAGAGACCCAGTACTTC. The rearrangement links TRBV4-1 to TRBJ2-5; 15 bases align to TRBD2. Looked up from germline, CDR1 is MGHRA and CDR2 is YSYEKL. The V and J ends lost 3 bases and 2 bases, in that order; junction bases with no gene match: 10. The CDR3 covers 19 residues.